What follows is one T cell receptor beta chain and its context. Its antigen is as yet unknown. The data originate from a study of CD8 T cells in ankylosing spondylitis. Quantitative 5'-RACE with molecular barcodes generated TCR beta libraries. TCRdb processed the 5' RACE reads anew with MiXCR; each CDR3 protein has one entry. This repertoire shows under 950,000 distinct CDR3 sequences, 15% to 20% found once; its top ten account for around 19%. Notes on the study in general: A TCR beta motif made of fewer than 10 highly homologous variants seemed typical of ankylosing spondylitis blood. Those disease-linked clones were CD8+; they were also relatively rare in peripheral blood. According to the report, clones linked to the disease were significantly enriched in matched synovial fluid samples taken from ankylosing spondylitis patients.

The CDR3 is made up of 13 amino acids. Germline assignment: CDR1 DFQATT and CDR2 SNEGSKA (reference sequence). Trimming removed 5 bases from V and 1 base from J; junction bases left unmatched: 0. Source material: blood, either unsorted or a sorted T cell fraction (not recorded which). The TCR was taken from a male donor with ankylosing spondylitis. The gene calls are TRBV20-1 and TRBJ2-2; 8 nucleotides line up with TRBD1. The CDR3 is CSADRGNTGELFF. The DNA for the CDR3 is TGCAGTGCTGACAGGGGGAACACCGGGGAGCTGTTTTTT.